A single sample is the source of the 13 T cell receptor beta chains below, sequenced in a study of regulatory T cells in long-lasting Graves disease. For TCR beta, libraries came from iRepertoire HTBI primers and Arm-PCR of CDR3 regions. TCRdb reprocessed the multiplex PCR reads with MiXCR, giving one entry per CDR3 protein. The sample carries approximately 470,000 distinct CDR3 sequences, about 20% recorded once. The time point is: persistent/refractory GD, antithyroid drugs over 5 years with positive TRAb. PBMC RNA served as the TCR library source. This specimen was peripheral blood mononuclear cells (PBMCs), taken when the disease was refractory, from a patient treated with antithyroid drugs. All receptors derive from a female donor with Graves disease.

There are many counts of this clonotype. The gene calls are TRBV7-3 and TRBJ2-7; the match to TRBD1 covers 12 bases. The CDR3 extends over 15 amino acids. CDR1 and CDR2 (germline): SGHTA, FQGTGA. The ends lost 8 bases at V and 6 bases at J; junction bases unmatched: 11. The CDR3 region is CASAITGTGGFEQYF. CDR3 sequence (DNA): TGTGCCAGCGCCATAACCGGGACAGGGGGCTTCGAGCAGTACTTC.

This clonotype occurred once. The V gene is TRBV7-2, the J gene TRBJ1-2, with D possibly matching TRBD1 (5 bases). Trimming cost V 1 base and J 0 bases, with 12 bases left between them. The CDR3 runs to 16 residues. Germline CDR1 reads SGHTA; CDR2 reads FQGNSA. CDR3 DNA sequence: TGTGCCAGCAGCTTAGGCACCGGGACCTCTAACTATGGCTACACCTTC. Protein sequence: CASSLGTGTSNYGYTF.

The chain is built from TRBV3-1 and TRBJ2-4; D gene ambiguous. Trimming stripped 3 bases from V and 1 base from J, with 19 bases between. The CDR3 covers 18 residues. Germline CDR1 reads LGHDT; CDR2 reads YNNKEL (reference sequence). The chain's CDR3 is CASSQLRVVLVAKNIQYF. The CDR3 bases are TGTGCCAGCAGCCAGTTGCGCGTAGTGCTAGTGGCCAAAAACATTCAGTACTTC.

This clonotype was seen at least ten times. The chain couples TRBV20-1 to TRBJ2-7, with a possible D match to TRBD2 (5 bases). The CDR3 is 16 amino acids. The ends were cut back, 0 bases at V and 4 bases at J, with 19 bases in the middle. From germline, CDR1 is DFQATT and CDR2 SNEGSKA (reference sequence). Here the CDR3 DNA reads TGCAGTGCTAGAGATTCACGGGGAGTTCAAGGTTACGAGCAGTACTTC. Translated: CSARDSRGVQGYEQYF.

This clonotype was seen a few times. The rearrangement joins TRBV30 to TRBJ1-1, with a possible D match to TRBD1 (6 bases). The length of the CDR3 is 13 residues. In germline, CDR1 is GTSNPN, CDR2 SVGIG (reference sequence). V was shortened by 0 bases and J by 7 bases, with 12 bases between the two germline ends. CDR3: CAWSVGGFGEAFF. As DNA, the CDR3 is TGTGCCTGGAGTGTAGGGGGATTCGGTGAAGCTTTCTTT. The full variable domain, in which reference TRBV30 and TRBJ1-1 provide the parts outside the CDR3, is SQTIHQWPATLVQPVGSPLSLECTVEGTSNPNLYWYRQAAGRGLQLLFYSVGIGQISSEVPQNLSASRPQDRQFILSSKKLLLSDSGFYLCAWSVGGFGEAFFGQGTRLTVV.

The table lists this clonotype with a few counts. The chain carries TRBV5-5 and TRBJ1-2, with TRBD1 identical over 7 bases. Losses at the gene ends were 0 bases for V and 12 bases for J; bases not matched to a gene: 5. The CDR3 runs to 12 residues. CDR1 and CDR2 (germline): SGHKS, YYEKEE (reference sequence). CDR3 in amino acids: CASSLVGQANTF. CDR3 nucleotide sequence: TGTGCCAGCAGCTTGGTAGGACAGGCCAACACCTTC.

This clonotype was picked up many times. The rearrangement joins TRBV28 to TRBJ1-2, with D hard to call. CDR1 and CDR2 from the germline V gene are MDHEN and SYDVKM. The CDR3 loop spans 14 amino acids. Trimming cost V 5 bases and J 5 bases, with 15 bases left between them. This CDR3 is CASSLKRVLYGYTF. The CDR3 bases are TGTGCCAGCAGTCTCAAGAGGGTGCTGTATGGCTACACCTTC.

The sample holds a few counts of this clonotype. The gene calls are TRBV6-5 and TRBJ1-2, with D uncertain. CDR1 is MNHEY, CDR2 SVGAGI, per germline. This CDR3 comprises 13 residues. V was clipped by 2 bases and J by 4 bases, with 8 bases between them. This CDR3 reads CASSYVGIYGYTF. CDR3 DNA sequence: TGTGCCAGCAGTTACGTTGGAATCTATGGCTACACCTTC.

The chain combines TRBV19 with TRBJ1-5; D is unclear. CDR1 and CDR2 (germline): LNHDA, SQIVND (reference sequence). The CDR3 length is 15 residues. Trimming pared 6 bases from V and 0 bases from J, leaving 12 bases between. CDR3 nucleotides: TGTGCCAGTAGAAGAGGGATTTATAGCAATCAGCCCCAGCATTTT. It is translated as CASRRGIYSNQPQHF. Filled out from reference TRBV19 and TRBJ1-5, the complete variable domain reads DGGITQSPKYLFRKEGQNVTLSCEQNLNHDAMYWYRQDPGQGLRLIYYSQIVNDFQKGDIAEGYSVSREKKESFPLTVTSAQKNPTAFYLCASRRGIYSNQPQHFGDGTRLSIL.

With regard to this clonotype: A much larger clone is a single base away; this may be a read error. This chain connects TRBV30 to TRBJ2-5, with TRBD2 matching 7 bases. The V gene end was trimmed by 4 bases and the J gene end by 5 bases; junction bases not matched to a gene: 19. CDR1 is GTSNPN, CDR2 SVGIG, per germline (reference sequence). This CDR3 is built from 17 residues. The CDR3 DNA reads TGTGCCTGGAACATAGGTACGAGCGGGGCGGAGTCGGAGACCCAGTACTTC. Encoded protein: CAWNIGTSGAESETQYF.

The V and J genes are TRBV2 and TRBJ2-3; D is unresolved. This CDR3 comprises 11 residues. CDR1 is SNHLY and CDR2 is FYNNEI in the germline V gene. The V and J ends lost 10 bases and 6 bases respectively, with 11 bases between them. This CDR3 reads CAKRAFDTQYF. The CDR3 DNA sequence: TGTGCCAAAAGAGCGTTCGATACGCAGTATTTT.

This clonotype occurred a few times. V gene TRBV19 combines with J gene TRBJ2-5, with D hard to call. Germline CDR1 LNHDA, CDR2 SQIVND (reference sequence). Trimming removed 3 bases at V and 1 base at J, with 15 bases between. The CDR3 contains 16 residues. CDR3 residues: CASSIGYRAFQETQYF. The CDR3 DNA sequence: TGTGCCAGTAGTATCGGATACCGGGCCTTCCAAGAGACCCAGTACTTC.

This clonotype has ten or more counts. This chain joins TRBV18 and TRBJ2-7, with 7 bases matching TRBD1. Germline CDR1 reads KGHSH; CDR2 reads LQKENI. This CDR3 region has 14 residues. V lost 1 base and J lost 3; bases outside the gene matches: 3. CDR3 bases: TGTGCCAGCTCACCACTGGGACAGTACTACGAGCAGTACTTC. Amino acids: CASSPLGQYYEQYF.